The rows below give T cell receptor beta chains drawn from one sample of a study of T cells in Graves' hyperthyroidism and ophthalmopathy. TCRdb re-called the multiplex PCR reads with MiXCR, one entry per CDR3 protein. Of about 360,000 distinct CDR3 sequences listed, about 13% are singletons. Input material: blood. These receptors all come from a man aged 30-40 years with Graves' hyperthyroidism that later progressed to Graves' ophthalmopathy. CDR3s include the opening cysteine and the closing phenylalanine or tryptophan. Fields, in order: clone size, D gene, J gene, V gene, CDR3 protein, CDR3 DNA. The D gene is left open where the match is weak. Only part of the rows carry a size: once, few, many, or a class if the clone is expanded.

size: many; D: TRBD2; J: TRBJ2-1; V: TRBV10-3; CDR3: CAISEGRSSGGAGEQFF; DNA: TGTGCCATCAGTGAGGGCCGTTCGAGCGGGGGGGCAGGTGAGCAGTTCTTC
size: many; D: .; J: TRBJ1-1; V: TRBV11-2; CDR3: CASSRDTNTEAFF; DNA: TGTGCCAGCAGTCGAGACACGAACACTGAAGCTTTCTTT
size: few; D: .; J: TRBJ1-6; V: TRBV19; CDR3: CASSPWTDNSPLHF; DNA: TGTGCCAGTAGTCCATGGACAGATAATTCACCCCTCCACTTT
size: few; D: .; J: TRBJ1-1; V: TRBV12-3/TRBV12-4; CDR3: CASSEAGGAFF; DNA: TGTGCCAGCAGTGAGGCCGGAGGAGCTTTCTTT
size: many; D: .; J: TRBJ2-5; V: TRBV20-1; CDR3: CSARVPGTFQETQYF; DNA: TGCAGTGCTAGAGTCCCCGGGACTTTCCAAGAGACCCAGTACTTC
size: few; D: TRBD1; J: TRBJ1-6; V: TRBV20-1; CDR3: CSASGGTGGTGPLHF; DNA: TGCAGTGCTAGTGGGGGGACAGGGGGCACGGGACCCCTCCACTTT
size: few; D: TRBD1; J: TRBJ1-3; V: TRBV20-1; CDR3: CSARGTGLGNTIYF; DNA: TGCAGTGCCCGGGGGACAGGGTTGGGAAACACCATATATTTT
size: few; D: .; J: TRBJ1-4; V: TRBV7-2; CDR3: CASSLGGLKEKLFF; DNA: TGTGCCAGCAGCTTAGGAGGGTTGAAGGAAAAACTGTTTTTT
size: many; D: .; J: TRBJ1-1; V: TRBV5-1; CDR3: CASSQDRLNTEAFF; DNA: TGCGCCAGCAGCCAGGACAGATTGAACACTGAAGCTTTCTTT
size: many; D: TRBD1; J: TRBJ2-7; V: TRBV5-1; CDR3: CASSAGGYGYEQYF; DNA: TGCGCCAGCAGCGCAGGGGGTTACGGCTACGAGCAGTACTTC
size: many; D: .; J: TRBJ1-5; V: TRBV20-1; CDR3: CSARGVGNQPQHF; DNA: TGCAGTGCTAGAGGAGTGGGGAATCAGCCCCAGCATTTT
size: few; D: TRBD1; J: TRBJ1-4; V: TRBV3-1; CDR3: CASSQEGQEGYEKLFF; DNA: TGTGCCAGCAGCCAAGAGGGACAGGAGGGATATGAAAAACTGTTTTTT
size: .; D: .; J: TRBJ2-1; V: TRBV20-1; CDR3: CSARHQELWQFF; DNA: TGCAGTGCTAGACACCAGGAATTGTGGCAGTTCTTC
size: many; D: .; J: TRBJ2-5; V: TRBV12-3/TRBV12-4; CDR3: CASSLGRGYQETQYF; DNA: TGTGCCAGCAGTTTAGGTAGAGGTTACCAAGAGACCCAGTACTTC
size: .; D: .; J: TRBJ2-1; V: TRBV6-1; CDR3: CASGPHNEQFF; DNA: TGTGCCAGCGGGCCACACAATGAGCAGTTCTTC
size: many; D: TRBD1; J: TRBJ2-1; V: TRBV7-2; CDR3: CASSLSTGGSSYNEQFF; DNA: TGTGCCAGCAGCTTATCGACAGGGGGCTCGTCCTACAATGAGCAGTTCTTC
size: many; D: TRBD1; J: TRBJ2-7; V: TRBV12-3/TRBV12-4; CDR3: CASNRDSSYEQYF; DNA: TGTGCCAGCAACAGGGACAGCTCCTACGAGCAGTACTTC
size: many; D: .; J: TRBJ1-3; V: TRBV12-3/TRBV12-4; CDR3: CAISPRGRPSGNTIYF; DNA: TGTGCCATCTCGCCCCGAGGGCGACCATCTGGAAACACCATATATTTT
size: .; D: .; J: TRBJ1-2; V: TRBV24-1; CDR3: CATSNLDSVGYTF; DNA: TGTGCCACCAGTAACTTAGATAGTGTGGGCTACACCTTC
size: many; D: TRBD2; J: TRBJ2-1; V: TRBV30; CDR3: CAWSVRAGGRNEQFF; DNA: TGTGCCTGGAGTGTACGGGCGGGGGGGCGTAATGAGCAGTTCTTC
size: few; D: TRBD1; J: TRBJ1-4; V: TRBV5-1; CDR3: CASSTGQAWEKLFF; DNA: TGCGCCAGCAGCACGGGACAGGCTTGGGAAAAACTGTTTTTT
size: .; D: .; J: TRBJ1-4; V: TRBV10-3; CDR3: CAISEPTNEKLFF; DNA: TGTGCCATCAGTGAACCAACTAATGAAAAACTGTTTTTT
size: .; D: .; J: TRBJ2-1; V: TRBV10-1; CDR3: CASSDVTEWQFF; DNA: TGCGCCAGCAGTGATGTGACAGAGTGGCAGTTCTTC
size: .; D: TRBD2; J: TRBJ2-3; V: TRBV12-3/TRBV12-4; CDR3: CASSFLFGGAGDTQYF; DNA: TGTGCCAGCAGTTTCTTATTCGGGGGGGCGGGAGATACGCAGTATTTT
size: many; D: TRBD2; J: TRBJ2-3; V: TRBV7-9; CDR3: CASSPKSGDTDTQYF; DNA: TGTGCCAGCAGCCCTAAGAGCGGGGATACAGATACGCAGTATTTT
size: many; D: .; J: TRBJ1-5; V: TRBV28; CDR3: CASSGFWDGNQPQHF; DNA: TGTGCCAGCAGTGGTTTTTGGGATGGCAATCAGCCCCAGCATTTT
size: .; D: TRBD1; J: TRBJ1-1; V: TRBV5-1; CDR3: CASSTGQGITEAFF; DNA: TGCGCCAGCAGCACGGGACAGGGGATCACTGAAGCTTTCTTT
size: .; D: TRBD2; J: TRBJ2-5; V: TRBV13; CDR3: CASSLQGTSVGETQYF; DNA: TGTGCCAGCAGCTTACAGGGGACTAGCGTAGGAGAGACCCAGTACTTC
size: once; D: .; J: TRBJ1-1; V: TRBV7-2; CDR3: CASNEKQPNTEAFF; DNA: TGTGCCAGCAACGAGAAACAGCCTAACACTGAAGCTTTCTTT
size: many; D: TRBD1; J: TRBJ2-3; V: TRBV5-1; CDR3: CASSLARQGADTQYF; DNA: TGCGCCAGCAGCTTGGCGAGACAGGGAGCAGATACGCAGTATTTT
size: many; D: .; J: TRBJ2-5; V: TRBV6-1; CDR3: CASSLTDRQTQYF; DNA: TGTGCCAGCAGCCTAACAGATAGACAGACCCAGTACTTC
size: many; D: .; J: TRBJ1-1; V: TRBV5-1; CDR3: CASRTQTAFDTEAFF; DNA: TGCGCCAGCAGAACCCAGACAGCCTTCGACACTGAAGCTTTCTTT
size: many; D: TRBD1; J: TRBJ1-1; V: TRBV20-1; CDR3: CSAGQGVEAFF; DNA: TGCAGTGCCGGACAGGGAGTTGAAGCTTTCTTT
size: .; D: TRBD2; J: TRBJ2-5; V: TRBV5-1; CDR3: CASSTGTSGGRETQYF; DNA: TGCGCCAGCAGCACCGGGACTAGCGGGGGGCGGGAGACCCAGTACTTC
size: many; D: .; J: TRBJ1-3; V: TRBV3-1; CDR3: CASSQDVGPRLYF; DNA: TGTGCCAGCAGCCAAGATGTGGGGCCCCGGCTATATTTT
size: many; D: .; J: TRBJ1-2; V: TRBV7-9; CDR3: CASSLPGAGNYGYTF; DNA: TGTGCCAGCAGCTTGCCCGGGGCAGGGAACTATGGCTACACCTTC
size: .; D: .; J: TRBJ1-3; V: TRBV18; CDR3: CASSSFRDNSGNTIYF; DNA: TGTGCCAGCTCCTCATTCCGGGACAACTCTGGAAACACCATATATTTT
size: many; D: TRBD1; J: TRBJ1-1; V: TRBV25-1; CDR3: CASSESGQGGPEAFF; DNA: TGTGCCAGCAGTGAATCGGGACAGGGGGGCCCTGAAGCTTTCTTT
size: few; D: TRBD2; J: TRBJ2-1; V: TRBV5-4; CDR3: CASSRRGGGYNEQFF; DNA: TGTGCCAGCAGCCGTCGGGGGGGGGGCTACAATGAGCAGTTCTTC
size: many; D: TRBD1; J: TRBJ2-5; V: TRBV7-2; CDR3: CASSLHRTGAGETQYF; DNA: TGTGCCAGCAGCTTGCATCGGACAGGGGCGGGGGAGACCCAGTACTTC
size: many; D: .; J: TRBJ2-5; V: TRBV7-9; CDR3: CASSFWSQGKETQYF; DNA: TGTGCCAGCAGCTTCTGGTCACAGGGTAAAGAGACCCAGTACTTC
size: once; D: .; J: TRBJ2-1; V: TRBV7-2; CDR3: CASSLDESSYNEQFF; DNA: TGTGCCAGCAGCTTAGATGAAAGCTCCTACAATGAGCAGTTCTTC
size: many; D: TRBD2; J: TRBJ2-3; V: TRBV10-3; CDR3: CAISGSSGVSDTQYF; DNA: TGTGCCATCAGTGGCTCTAGCGGGGTATCAGATACGCAGTATTTT
size: many; D: .; J: TRBJ1-1; V: TRBV6-4; CDR3: CASSHRENTEAFF; DNA: TGTGCCAGCAGTCACAGGGAAAACACTGAAGCTTTCTTT
size: .; D: TRBD1; J: TRBJ2-7; V: TRBV7-2; CDR3: CASSGSGTGEFDEQYF; DNA: TGTGCCAGCAGCGGATCCGGGACAGGAGAGTTCGACGAGCAGTACTTC
size: few; D: .; J: TRBJ1-2; V: TRBV4-1; CDR3: CASSQVVGFSYGYTF; DNA: TGCGCCAGCAGCCAAGTCGTGGGATTCAGCTATGGCTACACCTTC